This TCR beta chain is from a study of a mutant IDH1 vaccine in newly diagnosed glioma. About the study: Initiation of the vaccine course occurred 4-6 weeks after radiotherapy alone, or alongside temozolomide cycles. It was radiotherapy, temozolomide, or both that patients received previously, with most receiving both.

The protocol was immunoSEQ multiplex PCR, while the TCRdb copy is restricted to in-frame clones and leaves out a portion. Altogether some 57,000 clones are present, 60% to 85% being singletons, with the ten largest covering around 4.9%. About this clone itself: The target antigen is unknown.

This CDR3 spans 16 amino acids. J lost 6 bases, V lost 0 bases, and 5 bases had no gene match. Germline V gene data show CDR1 as SGHVS and CDR2 as FNYEAQ. Stated time point: week 47, end of study. Doses consisted of 300 ug of mutant IDH1 20-mer peptide each, paired with topical imiquimod. The chain carries TRBV7-6 and TRBJ1-4; TRBD1 aligns across 9 bases. The source was PBMCs, collected from a glioma patient whose treatment included an IDH1 peptide vaccine. This TCR derives from a middle-aged woman with glioma. Some clones in this sample may be carry-over from other donors' samples. The CDR3 is CASSLATGGGDEKLFF. CDR3 in DNA: TGTGCCAGCAGCTTAGCGACAGGGGGAGGGGATGAAAAACTGTTTTTT.